This T cell receptor (beta chain) is drawn from a study of T cells after posttransplantation cyclophosphamide. Sequencing was performed with immunoSEQ multiplex PCR; in TCRdb, only in-frame clones are kept and a portion is missing. The table shows some 22,000 clones, with roughly 82% occurring only once. From germline, CDR1 is SGDLS and CDR2 YYNGEE. V lost 2 bases and J 2 bases, leaving 9 bases between the germline ends. The CDR3 runs 14 residues. Sample: PBMCs. This TCR was sampled from a woman between 55 and 75 years old with a blood cancer, CMV-positive, and with a related stem cell donor. The rearrangement joins TRBV9 to TRBJ2-3; unclear D gene. CDR3 sequence: CASSVSPDTDTQYF. The DNA for the CDR3 is TGTGCCAGCAGCGTTAGCCCGGACACAGATACGCAGTATTTT.